One sample yielded the 10 T cell receptor beta chains listed below, sequenced in a study of cytomegalovirus exposure and HLA in healthy donors. PCR employed 60 Vbeta and 13 Jbeta primers. Repertoires were generated with immunoSEQ multiplex PCR, while TCRdb's copy carries only in-frame clones and drops some. Counted here are about 110,000 clones, about 77% occurring once; the ten biggest clones make up less than 5.5%. Sequencing used PBMCs. Receptors originate from a woman in her 30s in good health and CMV-seropositive.

V is TRBV5-4 and J is TRBJ1-2, with TRBD1 matching over 7 bases. Germline values: CDR1 SGHNT, CDR2 YYREEE (reference sequence). This CDR3 region has 13 residues. The V segment lost 1 base and the J segment 4 bases; nucleotides outside the gene matches: 1. CDR3 residues: CASSLTGAYGYTF. In nucleotides, the CDR3 is TGTGCCAGCAGCTTGACAGGGGCCTATGGCTACACCTTC.

This clone was seen just once. The chain has TRBV7-3 and TRBJ2-5; TRBD2 matches at 7 bases. The V and J ends lost 0 bases and 0 bases, in that order; junction bases with no gene match: 4. This CDR3 has 16 amino acids. The germline V gene encodes CDR1 SGHTA and CDR2 FQGTGA. The CDR3 sequence is CASSLTLAENQETQYF. The DNA of the CDR3 is TGTGCCAGCAGCTTAACCCTAGCGGAGAACCAAGAGACCCAGTACTTC.

The rearrangement joins TRBV19 to TRBJ2-5, with D possibly being TRBD1 (5 bases). Germline CDR1 and CDR2: LNHDA and SQIVND (reference sequence). Between the trimmed V and J ends, which lost 5 bases and 3 bases, there was a span of 19 bases. The CDR3 spans 16 residues. CDR3 nucleotide sequence: TGTGCCAGTAGTGCCCAGGACACCCCGGCTAAAGAGACCCAGTACTTC. It is translated as CASSAQDTPAKETQYF.

The chain uses TRBV5-1 and TRBJ1-2, with TRBD1 matching 9 bases. The length of the CDR3 is 16 residues. The germline V gene has CDR1 SGHRS and CDR2 YFSETQ. V shed 4 bases and J 8 bases; nucleotides not matched to a gene: 15. Written as DNA, the CDR3 is TGCGCCAGCAGCCCGGCTACAGGGGGCCGGGGGAAAGGCTACACCTTC. Translated, it gives CASSPATGGRGKGYTF.

This clone has just a few counts. The chain links TRBV2 to TRBJ2-5; 8 positions match TRBD1. The V gene end was trimmed by 5 bases and the J gene end by 5 bases; junction bases not matched to a gene: 7. Germline V CDR1 and CDR2: SNHLY, FYNNEI. This CDR3 region has 14 residues. The CDR3 region has the DNA TGTGCCAGCAGTCCCGACAGGGGATGGGAGACCCAGTACTTC. It is translated as CASSPDRGWETQYF.

This clone came up once. The genes are TRBV12-5 and TRBJ1-5, with D tentatively TRBD1 (5 bases). Germline-derived CDR1 and CDR2 are LGHNT and FRNRAP. CDR3 size: 18 residues. Trimming took 8 bases from V and 0 from J, leaving 23 bases between them. The CDR3 region is CASLKQITGAYSNQPQHF. The CDR3 nucleotides read TGTGCTAGTCTAAAACAGATAACAGGCGCCTATAGCAATCAGCCCCAGCATTTT.

V usage is TRBV27 and J usage is TRBJ1-1, with TRBD1 matching over 10 bases. V gave up 5 bases and J gave up 4 bases; unmatched junction bases: 4. In germline, CDR1 is MNHEY, CDR2 SMNVEV (reference sequence). The CDR3 runs 14 residues. Written as DNA, the CDR3 is TGTGCCAGCAGTAGGACAGGGGGGGCCACTGAAGCTTTCTTT. It yields the protein CASSRTGGATEAFF.

The chain uses TRBV10-3 and TRBJ1-2; a weak D match, TRBD1 (5 bases). V gave up 6 bases and J gave up 2 bases, with 10 bases separating them. CDR1 is ENHRY, CDR2 SYGVKD, per germline. The CDR3 loop spans 13 amino acids. CDR3 nucleotides: TGTGCCATCAGGGGGACTTCCAACTATGGCTACACCTTC. This codes for CAIRGTSNYGYTF.

This chain links TRBV2 with TRBJ1-6; 8 nucleotides line up with TRBD1. The length of the CDR3 is 15 residues. The germline gives CDR1 SNHLY, CDR2 FYNNEI. With 4 bases clipped from V and 7 bases from J, the junction kept 6 bases outside the gene matches. CDR3 in amino acids: CASSGGDRGNSPLHF. CDR3 DNA: TGTGCCAGCAGTGGGGGTGACAGGGGAAATTCACCCCTCCACTTT.

V gene TRBV28 combines with J gene TRBJ2-7; 8 bases fit TRBD2. This CDR3 is built from 14 residues. V gave up 4 bases and J gave up 3 bases; unmatched junction bases: 5. The germline V gene encodes CDR1 MDHEN and CDR2 SYDVKM. The chain's CDR3 is CASSSGGPLYEQYF. In DNA, the CDR3 is TGTGCCAGCAGTTCGGGGGGGCCCCTCTACGAGCAGTACTTC.